This T cell receptor (beta chain) was retrieved from a study of shared clonotypes between healthy human individuals (dated by TCRdb to the early 2020s). In terms of the full investigation: A couple of women and three men aged 18 to 49 years were included in the cohort. Per donor, three plates each were used for CD4 naive and CD4 memory, two for CD8 naive, and one for CD8 memory. To increase sequencing depth and limit assay-specific biases, TCR repertoire library preparation and sequencing were carried out by different laboratories using diverse techniques. Leukapheresis yielded between about 0.85 and 9 billion PBMCs per donor. To estimate repertoire size and how much clonotypes are shared between individuals, the study performed deep sequencing of blood TCR repertoires from about five healthy adults.

Using the deep immunoSEQ assay, TCR CDR3 regions were amplified from genomic DNA by multiplex PCR. Extracted genomic DNA from each cell subset was distributed evenly across all wells of several immunoSEQ 96-well plates, and each plate was treated as a replicate. Each replicate PCR for sorted subsets received about 210 ng genomic DNA, equal to 30,000 or so T cell genomes. Purified libraries were measured with a Qubit 3.0 fluorometer, size-checked on a Bioanalyzer 2100, and measured again with the KAPA Library Quantification kit. Every immunoSEQ 96-well plate was sequenced on a separate single-read 150-cycle Illumina NextSeq 550 flow cell. Concerning the study's data processing: Because the immunoSEQ output held only junctional sequences and lacked quality scores, the filtering could not match the filtering applied to full-length reads. To assign V/J genes and CDR3, sequences were annotated against IMGT germline references using PyIR, a Python wrapper for IgBLAST v1.9. Any read was removed if the V/J assignment was weak (E-value above 1e-6), the CDR3 was missing, or the read contained stop codons, out-of-frame junctions, or ambiguous translated residues. V3J clonotypes were defined as sequences sharing an identical inferred V gene, J gene, and CDR3 amino acid sequence. Percentage overlap between repertoires was calculated by dividing the number of shared unique clonotypes by the size of the smaller repertoire. Three approaches were used to assess repertoire richness: RTK rarefaction, the Chao1 estimator, and Recon v2.1 estimates of unobserved clonotypes. OLGA was used to compute generation probabilities for all TCRbeta clonotypes that the gDNA method yielded from several donors. TCRdb's version of the immuneACCESS table is confined to in-frame rearrangements and falls short of the full clone set. An unresolved V gene accounts for under half of the shortfall where checked; the remainder is of unknown origin. The V and J calls and clone size come from that table; D and trimming were worked out from the DNA. Counted in this sample were 2,500,000 or so clones; just under 95% of them appeared once. Of the sample, more than 0.35% is held by the ten largest clones.

The donors were healthy, HIV-negative adults who had no recently reported acute infections or vaccinations. Only Caucasian adults living in Nashville, Tennessee, USA were represented among the donors. CD4+ T cells were enriched through magnetic negative selection, after which naive cells were positively selected on CD45RA and the remaining negative fraction served as the memory subset. Blood was collected by leukapheresis, and PBMCs were isolated by Ficoll-Histopaque density gradient centrifugation and then cryopreserved in liquid nitrogen vapor phase. Purity and quantity of every magnetically sorted T cell population were checked by analytical flow cytometry. From each sorted fraction, genomic DNA was isolated and quantified by UV absorbance on a Nanodrop 2000c. What the study reported, not specific to this receptor: Clonotypes shared by all four sorted-subset donors showed higher generation probabilities than non-shared clonotypes. Sharing across a handful of donors was observed for approximately 4.6% of naive CD4, about 4% of naive CD8, over 2% of memory CD4, and around 0.42% of memory CD8 clonotypes. Even with the large sequencing depth, rarefaction of the sorted-subset datasets indicated that sequencing was incomplete. Because the study included a small number of donors, the genetic and exposure-history diversity represented was limited. Pairwise subsampling led to the expectation that sequencing depth would affect the degree of clonotype sharing among donors. Only blood was sampled, and tissue TCR repertoires likely differ from those in blood. Naive subsets generally had larger estimated clonotype richness than memory subsets.

Including the terminal cysteine and phenylalanine, the CDR3 comprises 18 residues. Just the 54-base CDR3 DNA is kept, in frame starting at base 1. CDR1 is given as SGHTA and CDR2 as FQGNSA, both from the germline V gene. Regarding this clone: The antigen this receptor binds is unknown. No per-base quality is available; no much larger clone lies one base away.

The sequenced sample consisted of naive CD4+ T cells from PBMCs. The cell subset or site label on this specimen signifies: CD45RA+ positively selected. The TCR comes from a man younger than 35 in good health. Some clones in this sample may be carry-over from other donors' samples. Here the chain combines TRBV7-2 and TRBJ2-5; TRBD2 aligns with 12 central bases. The J call is in doubt because the DNA end fits TRBJ2-7 better. The sequence in DNA is TGTGCCAGCAGCTTAGTTGCACTAGCGGGAGGTTTCTCCTACGAGCAGTACTTC. This sequence encodes CASSLVALAGGFSYEQYF.